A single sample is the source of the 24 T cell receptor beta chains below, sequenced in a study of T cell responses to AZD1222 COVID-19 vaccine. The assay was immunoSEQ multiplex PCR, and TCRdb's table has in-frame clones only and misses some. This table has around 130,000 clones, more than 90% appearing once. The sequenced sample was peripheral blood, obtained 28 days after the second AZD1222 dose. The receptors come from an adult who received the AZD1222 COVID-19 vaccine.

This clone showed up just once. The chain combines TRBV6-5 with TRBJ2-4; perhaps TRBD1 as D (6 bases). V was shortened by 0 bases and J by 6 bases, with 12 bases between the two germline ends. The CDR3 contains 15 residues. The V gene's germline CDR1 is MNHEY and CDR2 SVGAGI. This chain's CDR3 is CASSYSTGQLNIQYF. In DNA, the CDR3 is TGTGCCAGCAGTTACTCAACAGGACAGTTAAACATTCAGTACTTC.

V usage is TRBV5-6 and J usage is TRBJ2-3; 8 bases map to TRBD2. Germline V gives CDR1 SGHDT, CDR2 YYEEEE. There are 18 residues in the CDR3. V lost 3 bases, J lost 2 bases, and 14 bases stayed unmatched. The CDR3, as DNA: TGTGCCAGCAGCTACCGAAGTAGGGGCGGGGGGTCCACAGATACGCAGTATTTT. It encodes CASSYRSRGGGSTDTQYF.

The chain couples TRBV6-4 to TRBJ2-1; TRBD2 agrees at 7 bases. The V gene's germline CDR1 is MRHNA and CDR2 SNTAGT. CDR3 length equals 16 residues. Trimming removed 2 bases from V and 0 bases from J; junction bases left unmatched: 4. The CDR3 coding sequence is TGTGCCAGCAGTGACATAAGCGGGGACTCCTACAATGAGCAGTTCTTC. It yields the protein CASSDISGDSYNEQFF.

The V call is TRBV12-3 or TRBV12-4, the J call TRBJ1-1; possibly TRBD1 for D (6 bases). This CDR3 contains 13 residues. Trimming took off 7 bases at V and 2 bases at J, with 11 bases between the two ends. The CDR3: CASTRDINTEAFF. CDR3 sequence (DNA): TGTGCCAGCACCCGGGACATTAACACTGAAGCTTTCTTT.

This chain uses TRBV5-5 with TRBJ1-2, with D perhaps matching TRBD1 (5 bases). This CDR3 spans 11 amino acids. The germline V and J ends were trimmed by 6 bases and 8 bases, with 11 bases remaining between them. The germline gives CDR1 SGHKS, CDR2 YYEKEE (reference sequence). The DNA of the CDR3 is TGTGCCAGCATACGGGGGGAAGGCTACACCTTC. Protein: CASIRGEGYTF.

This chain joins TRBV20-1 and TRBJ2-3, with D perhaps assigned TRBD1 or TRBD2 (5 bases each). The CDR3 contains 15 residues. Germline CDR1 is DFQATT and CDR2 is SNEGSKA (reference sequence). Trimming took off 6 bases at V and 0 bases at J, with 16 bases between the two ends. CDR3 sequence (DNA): TGCAGTGCCAGTGGAGGCGCAGGGAGCACAGATACGCAGTATTTT. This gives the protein CSASGGAGSTDTQYF.

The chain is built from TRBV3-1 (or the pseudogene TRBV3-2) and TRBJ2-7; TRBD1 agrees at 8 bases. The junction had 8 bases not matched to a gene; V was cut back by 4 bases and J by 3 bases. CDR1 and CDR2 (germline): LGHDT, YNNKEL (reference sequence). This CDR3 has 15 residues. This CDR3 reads CASSRLGTGRYEQYF. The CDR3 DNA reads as TGTGCCAGCAGCCGCCTAGGGACAGGACGCTACGAGCAGTACTTC.

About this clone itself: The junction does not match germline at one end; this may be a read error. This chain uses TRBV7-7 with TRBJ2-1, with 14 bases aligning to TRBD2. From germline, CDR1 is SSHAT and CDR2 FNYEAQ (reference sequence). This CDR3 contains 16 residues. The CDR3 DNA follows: TGTGCTAGCAGCAGGGGACTAGCGGGAGCAATGGGAGAGCAGTTCTTC. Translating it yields CASSRGLAGAMGEQFF. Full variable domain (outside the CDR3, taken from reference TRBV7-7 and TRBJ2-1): GAGVSQSPRYKVTKRGQDVTLRCDPISSHATLYWYQQALGQGPEFLTYFNYEAQPDKSGLPSDRFSAERPEGSISTLTIQRTEQRDSAMYRCASSRGLAGAMGEQFFGPGTRLTVL.

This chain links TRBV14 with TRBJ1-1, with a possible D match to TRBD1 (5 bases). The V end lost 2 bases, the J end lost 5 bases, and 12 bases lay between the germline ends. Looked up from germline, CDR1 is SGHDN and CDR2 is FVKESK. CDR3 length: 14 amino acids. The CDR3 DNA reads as TGTGCCAGCAGCCAATGGGAGGGGAAAACTGAAGCTTTCTTT. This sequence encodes CASSQWEGKTEAFF.

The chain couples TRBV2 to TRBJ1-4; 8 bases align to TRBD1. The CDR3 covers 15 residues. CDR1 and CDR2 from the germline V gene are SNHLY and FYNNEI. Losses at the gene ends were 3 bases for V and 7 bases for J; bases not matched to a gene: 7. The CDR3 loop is CASSEQGANGEKLFF. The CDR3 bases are TGTGCCAGCAGTGAGCAGGGGGCCAATGGTGAAAAACTGTTTTTT.

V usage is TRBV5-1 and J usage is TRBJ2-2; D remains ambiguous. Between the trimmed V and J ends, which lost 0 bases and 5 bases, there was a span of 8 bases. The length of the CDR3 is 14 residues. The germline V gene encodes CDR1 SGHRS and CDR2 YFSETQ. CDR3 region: CASSLGDGTGELFF. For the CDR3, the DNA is TGCGCCAGCAGCTTGGGTGACGGGACCGGGGAGCTGTTTTTT. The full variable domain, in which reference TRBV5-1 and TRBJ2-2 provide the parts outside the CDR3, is KAGVTQTPRYLIKTRGQQVTLSCSPISGHRSVSWYQQTPGQGLQFLFEYFSETQRNKGNFPGRFSGRQFSNSRSEMNVSTLELGDSALYLCASSLGDGTGELFFGEGSRLTVL.

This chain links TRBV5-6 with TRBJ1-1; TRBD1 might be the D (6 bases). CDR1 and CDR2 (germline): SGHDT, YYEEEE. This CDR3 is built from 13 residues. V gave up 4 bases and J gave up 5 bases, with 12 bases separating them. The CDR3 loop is CASSQTGGTEAFF. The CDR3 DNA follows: TGTGCCAGCAGCCAGACAGGTGGAACTGAAGCTTTCTTT.

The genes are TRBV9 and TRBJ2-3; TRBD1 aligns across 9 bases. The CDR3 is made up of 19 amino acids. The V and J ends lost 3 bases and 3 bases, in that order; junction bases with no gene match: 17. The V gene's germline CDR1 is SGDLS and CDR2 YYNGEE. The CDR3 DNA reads TGTGCCAGCAGCGCCTCATGGGACAGGGCGCGGGCGAAAACAGATACGCAGTATTTT. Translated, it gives CASSASWDRARAKTDTQYF.

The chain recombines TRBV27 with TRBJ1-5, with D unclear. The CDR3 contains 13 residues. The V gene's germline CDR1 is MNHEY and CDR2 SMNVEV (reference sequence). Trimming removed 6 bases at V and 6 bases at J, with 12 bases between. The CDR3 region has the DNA TGTGCCAGCAGCCACCTCCCAGGTCAGCCCCAGCATTTT. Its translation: CASSHLPGQPQHF.

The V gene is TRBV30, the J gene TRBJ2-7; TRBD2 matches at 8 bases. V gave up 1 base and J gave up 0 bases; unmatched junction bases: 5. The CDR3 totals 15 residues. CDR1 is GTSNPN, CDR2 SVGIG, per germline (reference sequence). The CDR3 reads CAWSGSGGYSYEQYF. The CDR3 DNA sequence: TGTGCCTGGAGTGGAAGCGGGGGTTACTCCTACGAGCAGTACTTC.

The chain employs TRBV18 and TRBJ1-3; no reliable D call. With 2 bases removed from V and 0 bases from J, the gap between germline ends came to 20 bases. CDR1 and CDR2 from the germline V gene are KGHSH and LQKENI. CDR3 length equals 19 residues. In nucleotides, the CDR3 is TGTGCCAGCTCACCAGGATCTCACAGCCCCCTGAGCTCTGGAAACACCATATATTTT. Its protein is CASSPGSHSPLSSGNTIYF.

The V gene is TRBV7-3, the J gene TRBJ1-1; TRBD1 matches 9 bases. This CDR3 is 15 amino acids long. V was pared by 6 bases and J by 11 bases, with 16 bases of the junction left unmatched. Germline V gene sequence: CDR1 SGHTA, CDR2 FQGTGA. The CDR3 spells CASSANPGQGRSAFF. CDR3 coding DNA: TGTGCCAGCAGTGCCAATCCGGGACAGGGTAGATCGGCTTTCTTT.

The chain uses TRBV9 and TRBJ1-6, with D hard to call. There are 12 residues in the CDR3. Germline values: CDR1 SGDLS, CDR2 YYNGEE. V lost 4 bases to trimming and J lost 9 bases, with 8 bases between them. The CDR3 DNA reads TGTGCCAGCAGCCCCCATACTTCACCCCTCCACTTT. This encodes CASSPHTSPLHF.

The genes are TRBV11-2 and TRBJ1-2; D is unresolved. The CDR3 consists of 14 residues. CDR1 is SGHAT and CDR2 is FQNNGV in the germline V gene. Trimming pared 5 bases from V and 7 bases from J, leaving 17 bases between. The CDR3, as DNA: TGTGCCAGCAGCGTCGACAATTTCGGCCTTGGCTACACCTTC. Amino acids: CASSVDNFGLGYTF. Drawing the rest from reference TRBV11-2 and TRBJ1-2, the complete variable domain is EAGVAQSPRYKIIEKRQSVAFWCNPISGHATLYWYQQILGQGPKLLIQFQNNGVVDDSQLPKDRFSAERLKGVDSTLKIQPAKLEDSAVYLCASSVDNFGLGYTFGSGTRLTVV.

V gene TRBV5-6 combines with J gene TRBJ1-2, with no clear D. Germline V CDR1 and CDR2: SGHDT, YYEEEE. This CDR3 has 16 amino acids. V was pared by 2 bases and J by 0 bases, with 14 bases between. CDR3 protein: CASSLLGKTTNYGYTF. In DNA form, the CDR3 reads TGTGCCAGCAGCTTATTAGGGAAGACAACTAACTATGGCTACACCTTC.

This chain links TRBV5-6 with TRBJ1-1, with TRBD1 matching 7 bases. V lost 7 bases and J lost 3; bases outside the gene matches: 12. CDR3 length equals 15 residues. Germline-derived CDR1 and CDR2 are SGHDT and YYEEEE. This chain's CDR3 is CASAEEGAGYTEAFF. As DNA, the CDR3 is TGTGCCAGCGCGGAGGAGGGGGCGGGGTACACTGAAGCTTTCTTT.

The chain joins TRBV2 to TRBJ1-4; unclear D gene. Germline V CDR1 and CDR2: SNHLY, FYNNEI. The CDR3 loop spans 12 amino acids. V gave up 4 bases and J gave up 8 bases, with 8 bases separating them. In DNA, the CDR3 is TGTGCCAGCAGTGGGATACCGGAAAAACTGTTTTTT. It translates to CASSGIPEKLFF.

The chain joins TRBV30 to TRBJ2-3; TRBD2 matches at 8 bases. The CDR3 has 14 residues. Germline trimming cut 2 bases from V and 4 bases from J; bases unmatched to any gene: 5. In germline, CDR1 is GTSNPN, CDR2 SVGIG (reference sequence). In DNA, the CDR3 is TGTGCCTGGAGTAAAAGCGGGAGCCCAGATACGCAGTATTTT. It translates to CAWSKSGSPDTQYF. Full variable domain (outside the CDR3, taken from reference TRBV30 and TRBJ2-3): SQTIHQWPATLVQPVGSPLSLECTVEGTSNPNLYWYRQAAGRGLQLLFYSVGIGQISSEVPQNLSASRPQDRQFILSSKKLLLSDSGFYLCAWSKSGSPDTQYFGPGTRLTVL.

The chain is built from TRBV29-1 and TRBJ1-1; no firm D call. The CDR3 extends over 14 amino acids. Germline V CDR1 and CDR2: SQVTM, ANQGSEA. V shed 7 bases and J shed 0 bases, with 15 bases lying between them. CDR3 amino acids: CSGEGRSLNTEAFF. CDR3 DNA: TGCAGCGGAGAGGGCCGCTCGTTGAACACTGAAGCTTTCTTT.